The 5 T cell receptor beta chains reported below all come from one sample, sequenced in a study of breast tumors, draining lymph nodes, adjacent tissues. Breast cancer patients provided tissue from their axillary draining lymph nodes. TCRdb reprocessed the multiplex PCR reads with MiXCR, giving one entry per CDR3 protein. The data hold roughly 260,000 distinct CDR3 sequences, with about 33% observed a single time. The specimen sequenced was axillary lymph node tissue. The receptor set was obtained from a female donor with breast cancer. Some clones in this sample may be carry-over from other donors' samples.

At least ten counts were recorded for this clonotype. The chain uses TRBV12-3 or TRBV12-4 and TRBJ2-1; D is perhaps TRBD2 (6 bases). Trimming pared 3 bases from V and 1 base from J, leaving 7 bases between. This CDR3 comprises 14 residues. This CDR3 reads CASSLLASYNEQFF. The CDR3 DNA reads TGTGCCAGCAGTTTGCTAGCGTCCTACAATGAGCAGTTCTTC.

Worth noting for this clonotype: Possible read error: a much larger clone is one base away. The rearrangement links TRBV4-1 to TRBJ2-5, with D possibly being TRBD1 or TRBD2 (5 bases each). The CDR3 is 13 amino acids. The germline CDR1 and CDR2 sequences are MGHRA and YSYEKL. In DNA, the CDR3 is TGCACCAGCAGCCAACTAGGGGTAGAGACCCAGTACTTC. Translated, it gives CTSSQLGVETQYF.

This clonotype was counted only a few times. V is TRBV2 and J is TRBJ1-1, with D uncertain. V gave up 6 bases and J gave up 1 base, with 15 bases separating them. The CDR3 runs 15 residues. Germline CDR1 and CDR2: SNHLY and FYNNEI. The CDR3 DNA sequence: TGTGCCAGCAGGAATAGTGGTACAGCGAACACTGAAGCTTTCTTT. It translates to CASRNSGTANTEAFF.

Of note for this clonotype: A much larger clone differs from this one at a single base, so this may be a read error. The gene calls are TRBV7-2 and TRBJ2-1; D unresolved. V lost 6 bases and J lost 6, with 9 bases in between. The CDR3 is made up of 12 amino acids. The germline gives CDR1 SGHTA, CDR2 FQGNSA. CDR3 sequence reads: CASSYYSNEQFF. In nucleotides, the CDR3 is TGTGCCAGCAGTTACTATAGCAATGAGCAGTTCTTC.

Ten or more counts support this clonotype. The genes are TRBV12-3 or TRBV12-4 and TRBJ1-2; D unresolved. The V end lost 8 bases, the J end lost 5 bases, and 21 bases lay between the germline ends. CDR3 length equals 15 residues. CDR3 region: CASCYWISECYGYTF. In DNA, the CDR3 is TGTGCCAGCTGTTACTGGATTTCCGAGTGTTATGGCTACACCTTC.